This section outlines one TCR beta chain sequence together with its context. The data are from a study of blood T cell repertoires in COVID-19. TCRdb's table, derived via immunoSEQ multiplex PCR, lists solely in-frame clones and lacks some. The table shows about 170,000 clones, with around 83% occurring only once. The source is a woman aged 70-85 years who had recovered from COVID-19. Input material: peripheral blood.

CDR3 nucleotide sequence: TGTGCCAGCAGCGTAGGTCGCAGGGCTCCCCTGGGAGCTTTCTTT. This codes for CASSVGRRAPLGAFF. The rearrangement uses TRBV9 and TRBJ1-1; D possibly corresponds to TRBD1 (5 bases). Germline V CDR1 and CDR2: SGDLS, YYNGEE. CDR3 size: 15 residues. V lost 0 bases, J lost 10 bases, and 19 bases lay in between.